The TCR beta chain described here comes from a study of shared clonotypes between healthy human individuals. Between the trimmed V and J ends, which lost 6 bases and 8 bases, there was a span of 14 bases. CDR3 length: 11 residues. In germline, CDR1 is DFQATT, CDR2 SNEGSKA (reference sequence). A single count supports this clone. TCRdb keeps only in-frame clones here, not all; method: immunoSEQ multiplex PCR. Among about 2.4 million clones, over 85% were seen once, and the ten largest hold 0.36%. The clonotype comes from a man between 18 and 29 years old in good health. Some clones in this sample may be carry-over from other donors' samples. Input material: naive CD4+ T cells from PBMCs. Subset described: CD45RA+ positively selected. The V call is TRBV20-1, the J call TRBJ2-7; the D gene is possibly TRBD1 (6 bases). The CDR3 here is CSAKQGGQQYF. CDR3 DNA: TGCAGTGCCAAACAAGGGGGTCAGCAGTACTTC.